This T cell receptor beta chain was sequenced during a study of T cells in localized non-small cell lung cancer. Notes on the study in general: Adjacent lung exhibited a median of approximately 59 among the 100 most abundant tumor clones. Higher adjacent-lung clonality was associated with shorter survival.

Method: immunoSEQ multiplex PCR; TCRdb's copy keeps in-frame clones and lacks some. The sample includes 40,000 or so clones, 81% of them seen just once. Germline CDR1 is SGHDN and CDR2 is FVKESK. The CDR3 is made up of 17 amino acids. Losses at the gene ends were 2 bases for V and 5 bases for J; bases not matched to a gene: 6. Comments on this clone: Its target is unknown.

The TCR was taken from a male donor aged 60 or over with stage II lung adenocarcinoma. The starting material was peripheral blood mononuclear cells, obtained before any cancer treatment. This chain connects TRBV14 to TRBJ2-3, with 14 bases that match TRBD2. The CDR3 here is CASSQRLAGGPGDTQYF. In nucleotides, the CDR3 is TGTGCCAGCAGCCAAAGACTAGCGGGAGGGCCGGGAGATACGCAGTATTTT.